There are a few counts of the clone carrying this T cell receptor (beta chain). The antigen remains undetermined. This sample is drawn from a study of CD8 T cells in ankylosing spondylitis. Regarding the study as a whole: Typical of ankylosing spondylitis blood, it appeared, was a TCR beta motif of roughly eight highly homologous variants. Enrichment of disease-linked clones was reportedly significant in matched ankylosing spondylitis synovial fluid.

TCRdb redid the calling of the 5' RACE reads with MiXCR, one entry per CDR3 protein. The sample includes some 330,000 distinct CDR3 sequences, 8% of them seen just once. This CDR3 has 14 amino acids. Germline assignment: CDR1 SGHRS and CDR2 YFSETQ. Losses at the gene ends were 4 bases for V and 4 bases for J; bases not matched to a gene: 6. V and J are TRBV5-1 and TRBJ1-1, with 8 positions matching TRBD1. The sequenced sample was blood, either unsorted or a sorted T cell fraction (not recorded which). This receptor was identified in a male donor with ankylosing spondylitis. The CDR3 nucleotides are TGCGCCAGCAGCATGGGACAGGCAAGCACTGAAGCTTTCTTT. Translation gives CASSMGQASTEAFF.